Below, one T cell receptor beta chain is given with its context. The data belong to a study of blood T cells in healthy people across ages. The authors ran a second PCR of 7 to 11 cycles using a sample-barcoded 5' primer and a J-beta primer mix. TCRdb itself ran the 5' RACE reads through MiXCR, one entry per CDR3 protein. The table includes more than 600,000 distinct CDR3 sequences, just under 25% detected once. The CDR3 loop spans 15 amino acids. The V gene's germline CDR1 is KGHSH and CDR2 LQKENI. Trimming left V 3 bases short and J 2 bases short, with 13 bases between. These same records also appear under a second study, on T cells of mothers and their children. That source adds: Unrelated mother-child pairs always had slightly, but never significantly, lower normalized overlap than related pairs.

The chain uses TRBV18 and TRBJ1-2; tentative D call: TRBD1 (6 bases). Sequenced sample: blood. The sequence came from a boy between 10 and 17 years old in good health. The CDR3 nucleotides read TGTGCCAGCTCACCCGACAGGTCAGCCAACTATGGCTACACCTTC. This encodes CASSPDRSANYGYTF.